Reported below is one T cell receptor (beta chain). The data belong to a study of control samples from healthy donors and cancer patients. Between the trimmed V and J ends, which lost 3 bases and 0 bases, there was a span of 13 bases. This CDR3 comprises 15 residues. Looked up from germline, CDR1 is DFQATT and CDR2 is SNEGSKA (reference sequence). Sequenced by immunoSEQ multiplex PCR; TCRdb stores in-frame clones only, minus some. The sample includes 100,000 or so clones, roughly 87% of them seen just once. The TCR sequence derives from a woman aged 50 to 60 in good health. The sample comprised blood. The gene calls are TRBV20-1 and TRBJ2-3; D is ambiguous. Here the CDR3 reads CSASVRTYSTDTQYF. The CDR3 DNA reads as TGCAGTGCTAGTGTTAGAACGTATAGCACAGATACGCAGTATTTT.